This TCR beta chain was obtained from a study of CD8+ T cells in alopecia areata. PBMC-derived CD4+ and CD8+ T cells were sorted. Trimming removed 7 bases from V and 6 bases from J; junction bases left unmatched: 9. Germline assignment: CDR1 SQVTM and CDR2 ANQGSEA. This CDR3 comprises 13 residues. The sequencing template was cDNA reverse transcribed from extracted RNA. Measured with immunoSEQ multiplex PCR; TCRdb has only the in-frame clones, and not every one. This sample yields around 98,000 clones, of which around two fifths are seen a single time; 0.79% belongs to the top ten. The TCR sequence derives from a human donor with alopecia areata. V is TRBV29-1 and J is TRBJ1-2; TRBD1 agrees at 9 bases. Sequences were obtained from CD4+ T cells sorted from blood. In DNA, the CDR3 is TGCAGCGCCTGGGACAGGGCCTCTGATGGCTACACCTTC. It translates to CSAWDRASDGYTF.